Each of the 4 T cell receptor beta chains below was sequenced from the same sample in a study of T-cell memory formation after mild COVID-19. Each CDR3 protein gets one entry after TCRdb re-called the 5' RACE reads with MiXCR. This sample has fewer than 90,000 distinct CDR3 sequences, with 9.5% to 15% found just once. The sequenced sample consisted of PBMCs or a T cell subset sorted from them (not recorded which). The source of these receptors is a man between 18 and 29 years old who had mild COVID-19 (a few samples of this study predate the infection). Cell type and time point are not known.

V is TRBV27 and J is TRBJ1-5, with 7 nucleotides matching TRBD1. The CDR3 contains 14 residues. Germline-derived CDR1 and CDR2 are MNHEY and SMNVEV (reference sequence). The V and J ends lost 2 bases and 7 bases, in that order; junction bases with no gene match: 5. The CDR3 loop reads CASSLRDREQPQHF. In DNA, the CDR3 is TGTGCCAGCAGTTTAAGGGACAGAGAGCAGCCCCAGCATTTT.

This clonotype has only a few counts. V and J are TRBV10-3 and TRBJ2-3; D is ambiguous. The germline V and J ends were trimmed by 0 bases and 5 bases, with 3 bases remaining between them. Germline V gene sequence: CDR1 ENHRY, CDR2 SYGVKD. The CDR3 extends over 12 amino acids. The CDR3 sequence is CAISESLDTQYF. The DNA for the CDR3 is TGTGCCATCAGTGAGTCTTTAGATACGCAGTATTTT.

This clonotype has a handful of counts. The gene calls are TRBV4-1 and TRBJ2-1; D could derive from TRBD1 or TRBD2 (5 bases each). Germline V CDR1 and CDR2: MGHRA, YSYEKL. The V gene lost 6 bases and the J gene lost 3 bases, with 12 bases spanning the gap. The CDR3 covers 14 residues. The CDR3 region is CASREAGSYNEQFF. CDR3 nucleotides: TGCGCCAGCAGGGAGGCAGGGAGCTACAATGAGCAGTTCTTC.

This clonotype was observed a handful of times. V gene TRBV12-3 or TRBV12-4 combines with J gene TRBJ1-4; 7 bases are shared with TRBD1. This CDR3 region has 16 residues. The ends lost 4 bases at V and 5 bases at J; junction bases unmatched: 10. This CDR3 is CASSSGRTGINEKLFF. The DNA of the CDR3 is TGTGCCAGCAGTTCAGGACGGACAGGCATAAATGAAAAACTGTTTTTT.